This TCR beta chain was recorded in a study of T cell responses to AZD1222 COVID-19 vaccine. The CDR3 is made up of 14 amino acids. V dropped 1 base and J dropped 1 base, with 4 bases sitting between them. CDR1 and CDR2 (germline): LGHDT, YNNKEL (reference sequence). Data came from immunoSEQ multiplex PCR; TCRdb stores just in-frame clones and leaves some out. The repertoire holds 100,000 to 120,000 clones, with nearly 90% as singletons. The chain recombines TRBV3-1 (or the pseudogene TRBV3-2) with TRBJ2-2; D unresolved. The source material was peripheral blood, sampled on day 0 of AZD1222 vaccination. This clonotype was obtained from an adult in good health. CDR3 sequence (DNA): TGTGCCAGCAGCCAAGGGCGGAACACCGGGGAGCTGTTTTTT. This sequence encodes CASSQGRNTGELFF.